This T cell receptor (beta chain) was obtained from a study of blood T cell repertoires in COVID-19. Study background: Sample material is recorded as cDNA or gDNA derived from T cells, B-cell-depleted T cells, or PBMCs.

In the original analysis: Amplifying reference gene primers gave estimates of nucleated cell counts. Using immunoSEQ multiplex PCR, the repertoire was profiled, and TCRdb retains in-frame clones only, with some absent. Clonal size and the V and J genes are those of that table, whereas D and trimming came from the DNA. Of around 190,000 clones listed, roughly three quarters are singletons. V was clipped by 3 bases and J by 5 bases, with 14 bases between them. CDR3 length equals 14 residues. CDR1 is LGHDT and CDR2 is YNNKEL in the germline V gene (reference sequence). This rearrangement joins TRBV3-1 (or the pseudogene TRBV3-2) to TRBJ2-7; D perhaps matches TRBD1 (5 bases). The material sequenced was peripheral blood. This sequence was found in a woman aged 45-59 years with active or convalescent COVID-19. The CDR3 coding sequence is TGTGCCAGCAGCCACCCAAACCAGGGTAACGAGCAGTACTTC. It yields the protein CASSHPNQGNEQYF.